This note documents a single T cell receptor beta chain sequence. Its specificity is unknown. The sample belongs to a study of graft-versus-host responses after intestinal transplantation. In the study overall: Anti-thymocyte globulin induction, then tacrolimus and steroids for around 3 years, went to all recipients.

Clones were read by immunoSEQ multiplex PCR, and TCRdb kept only the in-frame ones, dropping some. The sample includes about 78,000 clones, roughly 84% of them seen just once. Trimming cost V 6 bases and J 6 bases; bases outside gene matches: 14. CDR3 length: 16 residues. CDR1 and CDR2 (germline): MNHNY, SVGAGI (reference sequence). Findings and caveats of the study: Detection of GvH clones occurred in recipient marrow, and some had their first appearance in ileum or blood. An association linked early post-transplant HvG declines with peak circulating GvH clone levels.

The receptor comes from a human donor who was the organ donor for an intestinal transplant. Sequences were derived from unstimulated CD8+ T cells sorted from spleen or lymph node cells, sampled before transplant. This chain connects TRBV6-6 to TRBJ1-2, with 9 bases that match TRBD1. In DNA, the CDR3 is TGTGCCAGCAGCCCGACCGGGACAGGGCAACCTCATGGCTACACCTTC. Translating it yields CASSPTGTGQPHGYTF.